The 7 T cell receptor beta chains in this list originate from one sample, sequenced in a study of vaccination and CD4 T cells after COVID-19. Their specific antigens are unknown. The Oncomine TCR Beta short-read assay sequenced DNA from cultured CD4+ T cells. TCRdb processed the PCR reads anew with MiXCR; each CDR3 protein has one entry. The sample carries roughly 20,000 distinct CDR3 sequences, 25% to 30% recorded once. Treatment reported: roughly 10-day PBMC culture with coronavirus spike peptide pools or control peptides (ViraFEST assay). The sequenced material came from cultured CD4+ T cells from blood. These receptors were collected from a human donor with COVID-19.

This clonotype was recorded once. The chain uses TRBV20-1 and TRBJ2-7; maybe TRBD2 (7 bases). V was trimmed by 2 bases and J by 5 bases, leaving 16 bases between them. Per the germline V gene, CDR1 is DFQATT and CDR2 is SNEGSKA (reference sequence). This CDR3 has 14 residues. The CDR3 here is CSARPPGGGNEQYF. CDR3 in DNA: TGCAGTGCTAGACCCCCGGGGGGCGGGAACGAGCAGTACTTC.

This clonotype has only a few counts. The chain uses TRBV6-1 and TRBJ2-5, with D perhaps matching TRBD1 or TRBD2 (6 bases each). Trimming stripped 6 bases from V and 1 base from J, with 12 bases between. The CDR3 loop spans 14 amino acids. Germline CDR1 and CDR2: MNHNS and SASEGT. The CDR3 DNA sequence: TGTGCCAGCAGCAGGGGACTGGTCCAAGAGACCCAGTACTTC. Protein product: CASSRGLVQETQYF.

This clonotype has more than one count but fewer than ten. The rearrangement links TRBV7-2 to TRBJ1-6; 9 nucleotides align to TRBD1. The germline CDR1 and CDR2 sequences are SGHTA and FQGNSA. The length of the CDR3 is 15 residues. J was trimmed by 7 bases and V by 5 bases; bases with no gene match: 6. CDR3 sequence reads: CASSPRTGENSPLHF. The CDR3 coding sequence is TGTGCCAGCAGCCCCAGGACAGGGGAGAATTCACCCCTCCACTTT.

This clonotype was observed a few times. The CDR3 nucleotides read TGTGCCAGCCGGGGGGGAGCGTTGGGTGAAAAACTGTTTTTT. Translated: CASRGGALGEKLFF. This chain joins TRBV7-4 and TRBJ1-4, with a possible D match to TRBD1 (5 bases). Trimming took off 8 bases at V and 7 bases at J, with 17 bases between the two ends. The CDR3 spans 14 residues. The germline V gene encodes CDR1 SGHVT and CDR2 SQSDAQ.

The rearrangement joins TRBV12-3 or TRBV12-4 to TRBJ2-6, with 7 bases matching TRBD1. V lost 3 bases to trimming and J lost 1 base; unmatched junction nucleotides: 6. The CDR3 loop spans 17 amino acids. CDR3 region: CASSFPIRGSGANVLTF. The CDR3 DNA sequence: TGTGCCAGCAGTTTTCCAATCAGGGGGTCTGGGGCCAACGTCCTGACTTTC.

The V gene is TRBV20-1, the J gene TRBJ2-6; unclear D gene. This CDR3 comprises 14 residues. Germline V gene data show CDR1 as DFQATT and CDR2 as SNEGSKA (reference sequence). Trimming cost V 5 bases and J 1 base, with 9 bases left between them. As DNA, the CDR3 is TGCAGTGCTGAACGGAGTTCTGGGGCCAACGTCCTGACTTTC. Its translation is CSAERSSGANVLTF.

This clonotype was recorded only once. The J gene is TRBJ1-2, the V gene TRBV29-1; perhaps TRBD1 as D (5 bases). CDR3 length: 12 amino acids. The V gene's germline CDR1 is SQVTM and CDR2 ANQGSEA. V was shortened by 7 bases and J by 5 bases, with 14 bases between the two germline ends. CDR3 DNA sequence: TGCAGCGCCGGATCGGGGCAGTATGGCTACACCTTC. Protein: CSAGSGQYGYTF.